These T cell receptor beta chains were read from a single sample in a study of shared clonotypes between healthy human individuals. Method: immunoSEQ multiplex PCR; TCRdb's copy keeps in-frame clones and lacks some. Here the sample spans under 1,100,000 clones, 70% to 80% being singletons. The sequencing input was memory CD4+ T cells sorted from blood. These receptor sequences come from a man in his late teens or twenties in good health. Each CDR3 is given with its conserved first and last residue. D genes are given only for firm matches. Size tells how often a clone was seen (once, few, many) or the class of an expanded clone, and some rows leave it out.

d_call: TRBD2; j_call: TRBJ2-3; v_call: TRBV7-9; clone_size: -; cdr3_nt: TGTGCCAGCAGTCCGACACTAGCGGGAGAGATAGATACGCAGTATTTT; cdr3_aa: CASSPTLAGEIDTQYF
d_call: TRBD1; j_call: TRBJ1-5; v_call: TRBV6-1; clone_size: -; cdr3_nt: TGTGCCAGCAGTGGGACAGGGTCCAATCAGCCCCAGCATTTT; cdr3_aa: CASSGTGSNQPQHF
d_call: TRBD2; j_call: TRBJ2-7; v_call: TRBV30; clone_size: -; cdr3_nt: TGTGCCTGGAGTGTTAGCGGGAGTGCTCACGAGCAGTACTTC; cdr3_aa: CAWSVSGSAHEQYF
d_call: TRBD1; j_call: TRBJ2-2; v_call: TRBV5-1; clone_size: -; cdr3_nt: TGCGCCAGCAGCTTAAATCAACAGGGGGGAACCGGGGAGCTGTTTTTT; cdr3_aa: CASSLNQQGGTGELFF
d_call: -; j_call: TRBJ2-2; v_call: TRBV29-1; clone_size: -; cdr3_nt: TGCAGCGTGGAGGGACAGCTCGGGGAGCTGTTTTTT; cdr3_aa: CSVEGQLGELFF
d_call: -; j_call: TRBJ1-2; v_call: TRBV27; clone_size: once; cdr3_nt: TGTGCCAGCAGCTTTGATCTGGGACACGGCTACACCTTC; cdr3_aa: CASSFDLGHGYTF
d_call: -; j_call: TRBJ1-2; v_call: TRBV7-9; clone_size: -; cdr3_nt: TGTGCCAGCAGTCCTCAGCTTGTACAGGGCGGGTATGGCTACACCTTC; cdr3_aa: CASSPQLVQGGYGYTF
d_call: -; j_call: TRBJ2-7; v_call: TRBV2; clone_size: -; cdr3_nt: TGTGCCAGCAGTGAAGAGGTGGGGACCTACGAGCAGTACTTC; cdr3_aa: CASSEEVGTYEQYF
d_call: -; j_call: TRBJ1-4; v_call: TRBV28; clone_size: many; cdr3_nt: TGTGCCAGCAGTTTAGTAGGACCCAGGAGTGAAAAACTGTTTTTT; cdr3_aa: CASSLVGPRSEKLFF
d_call: TRBD2; j_call: TRBJ2-3; v_call: TRBV7-3; clone_size: -; cdr3_nt: TGTGCCAGCAGCGTCGGGACTAGCGCGAACACAGATACGCAGTATTTT; cdr3_aa: CASSVGTSANTDTQYF
d_call: -; j_call: TRBJ1-5; v_call: TRBV10-2; clone_size: -; cdr3_nt: TGCGCCAGCAGTCTTGAGAGATACAATCAGCCCCAGCATTTT; cdr3_aa: CASSLERYNQPQHF
d_call: TRBD1; j_call: TRBJ2-2; v_call: TRBV11-2; clone_size: -; cdr3_nt: TGTGCCAGCGGAAGGACAGGGCCCGGGGAGCTGTTTTTT; cdr3_aa: CASGRTGPGELFF
d_call: -; j_call: TRBJ2-7; v_call: TRBV5-6; clone_size: -; cdr3_nt: TGTGCCAGCAGCCTCCGAACGGGACGCGAGGCCTACGAGCAGTACTTC; cdr3_aa: CASSLRTGREAYEQYF
d_call: -; j_call: TRBJ1-2; v_call: TRBV5-5; clone_size: few; cdr3_nt: TGTGCCAGCAGCTTGTCCCCGACTCCGAGTTATGGCTACACCTTC; cdr3_aa: CASSLSPTPSYGYTF
d_call: -; j_call: TRBJ2-1; v_call: TRBV5-1; clone_size: once; cdr3_nt: TGCGCCAGCAGCCCCGGGGGTCCCTCGTACAATGAGCAGTTCTTC; cdr3_aa: CASSPGGPSYNEQFF
d_call: TRBD2; j_call: TRBJ2-7; v_call: TRBV5-1; clone_size: -; cdr3_nt: TGCGCCAGCAGCTTGAGCGGGGGGCCAAACGAGCAGTACTTC; cdr3_aa: CASSLSGGPNEQYF
d_call: TRBD2; j_call: TRBJ2-1; v_call: TRBV18; clone_size: -; cdr3_nt: TGTGCCAGCTCACCACCGACTAGCGGGACGGGTGAGCAGTTCTTC; cdr3_aa: CASSPPTSGTGEQFF
d_call: -; j_call: TRBJ2-1; v_call: TRBV7-2; clone_size: once; cdr3_nt: TGTGCCAGCAGCTTAGGGGGAGTGAACGGGGAGCAGTTCTTC; cdr3_aa: CASSLGGVNGEQFF
d_call: -; j_call: TRBJ2-1; v_call: TRBV11-2; clone_size: -; cdr3_nt: TGTGCCAGCAGCTCCTTGGGGGCGCAGCTCTCCTACAATGAGCAGTTCTTC; cdr3_aa: CASSSLGAQLSYNEQFF
d_call: -; j_call: TRBJ1-2; v_call: TRBV5-1; clone_size: -; cdr3_nt: TGCGCCAGCTTCCCGGAGGGGGGGAGGATCTATGGCTACACCTTC; cdr3_aa: CASFPEGGRIYGYTF
d_call: -; j_call: TRBJ2-3; v_call: TRBV7-9; clone_size: -; cdr3_nt: TGTGCCAGCAGCCAAGGGTCGAATACGCAGTATTTT; cdr3_aa: CASSQGSNTQYF
d_call: -; j_call: TRBJ1-4; v_call: TRBV4-1; clone_size: -; cdr3_nt: TGCGCCAGCAGCCTTGGGGTGGGAGGGGCGTCAGAAAAACTGTTTTTT; cdr3_aa: CASSLGVGGASEKLFF
d_call: -; j_call: TRBJ1-5; v_call: TRBV6-6; clone_size: -; cdr3_nt: TGTGCCAGCAGCCAGGGTAGCAATCAGCCCCAGCATTTT; cdr3_aa: CASSQGSNQPQHF
d_call: -; j_call: TRBJ1-1; v_call: TRBV7-8; clone_size: many; cdr3_nt: TGTGCCAGCAGCTCATCGGTGTCGAACACTGAAGCTTTCTTT; cdr3_aa: CASSSSVSNTEAFF